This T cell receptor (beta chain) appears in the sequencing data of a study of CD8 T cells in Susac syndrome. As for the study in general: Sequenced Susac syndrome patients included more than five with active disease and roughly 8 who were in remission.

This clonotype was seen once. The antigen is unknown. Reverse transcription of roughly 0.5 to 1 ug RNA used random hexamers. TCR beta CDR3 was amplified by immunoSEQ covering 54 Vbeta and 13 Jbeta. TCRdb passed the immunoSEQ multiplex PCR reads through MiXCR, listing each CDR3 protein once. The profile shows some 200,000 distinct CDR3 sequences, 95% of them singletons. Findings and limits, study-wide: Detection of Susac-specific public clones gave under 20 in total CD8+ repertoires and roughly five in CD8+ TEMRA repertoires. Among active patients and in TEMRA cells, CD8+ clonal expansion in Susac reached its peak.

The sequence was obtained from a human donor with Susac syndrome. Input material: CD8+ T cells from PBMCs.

CDR3 coding DNA: TGTGCCTGGAGCCGGACAGGAGGGACGATAGGGGATGAGCAGTTCTTC. Amino acid sequence: CAWSRTGGTIGDEQFF. The V call is TRBV30, the J call TRBJ2-1, with D possibly TRBD1 on 7 matching bases. V dropped 3 bases and J dropped 8 bases, with 23 bases sitting between them. Germline-derived CDR1 and CDR2 are GTSNPN and SVGIG (reference sequence). The CDR3 loop spans 16 amino acids.